The 30 T cell receptor beta chains reported below all come from one sample, sequenced in a study of cytomegalovirus exposure and HLA in healthy donors. The PCR used 60 Vbeta and 13 Jbeta primers. Sequencing was performed with immunoSEQ multiplex PCR; in TCRdb, only in-frame clones are kept and a portion is missing. Found here are some 70,000 clones, roughly 73% of them singletons; the top ten hold about 5%. Sequencing used PBMCs. Receptor source: a male donor in good health and CMV-seropositive.

The V and J genes are TRBV6-5 and TRBJ1-5, with D maybe TRBD1 (5 bases). The V and J ends lost 8 bases and 14 bases respectively, with 19 bases between them. In germline, CDR1 is MNHEY, CDR2 SVGAGI. This CDR3 spans 12 amino acids. CDR3 bases: TGTGCCAGCCGCTCGGGGGGAGGCGACAAGCATTTT. The encoded protein is CASRSGGGDKHF.

This clone was seen a single time. This chain uses TRBV4-3 with TRBJ1-2; a possible D gene is TRBD1 (6 bases). The germline V gene encodes CDR1 LGHNA and CDR2 YSLEER. Trimming removed 1 base at V and 4 bases at J, with 13 bases between. CDR3 length: 15 residues. CDR3: CASSQGATQGYGYTF. The CDR3 DNA reads as TGCGCCAGCAGCCAAGGGGCGACACAGGGCTATGGCTACACCTTC.

The rearrangement uses TRBV2 and TRBJ2-2; TRBD2 is a possible D gene (5 bases). The germline V gene encodes CDR1 SNHLY and CDR2 FYNNEI. The CDR3 has 15 residues. V lost 4 bases, J lost 0 bases, and 9 bases lay in between. Here the CDR3 reads CASSALRANTGELFF. The CDR3 DNA follows: TGTGCCAGCAGTGCATTGCGGGCGAACACCGGGGAGCTGTTTTTT.

The chain links TRBV7-3 to TRBJ1-2, with TRBD1 matching over 9 bases. The CDR3 has 18 amino acids. Trimming at V came to 3 bases and at J to 2 bases, leaving 13 bases not matched to a gene. Per germline, CDR1 SGHTA and CDR2 FQGTGA. CDR3 protein: CASSFSGGQGNLNYGYTF. For the CDR3, the DNA is TGTGCCAGCAGCTTCTCCGGGGGACAGGGAAACCTGAACTATGGCTACACCTTC.

This chain joins TRBV7-2 and TRBJ1-5, with TRBD1 identical over 9 bases. The CDR3 spans 14 residues. Per germline, CDR1 SGHTA and CDR2 FQGNSA. V lost 2 bases and J lost 6; bases outside the gene matches: 2. The CDR3 loop is CASSLRQGGQPQHF. In DNA, the CDR3 is TGTGCCAGCAGCTTAAGACAGGGGGGTCAGCCCCAGCATTTT.

J is TRBJ2-1 and V is TRBV5-1; 9 bases fit TRBD2. Trimming removed 4 bases from V and 2 bases from J; junction bases left unmatched: 7. The CDR3 loop spans 16 amino acids. The germline CDR1 and CDR2 sequences are SGHRS and YFSETQ. The chain's CDR3 is CASSPTSGFTYNEQFF. DNA of the CDR3: TGCGCCAGCAGCCCCACTAGCGGGTTCACCTACAATGAGCAGTTCTTC.

The rearrangement links TRBV11-2 to TRBJ2-7; TRBD1 matches at 9 bases. CDR3 size: 17 residues. Unmatched junction bases numbered 7, after V lost 1 base and J lost 0 bases. CDR1 and CDR2 from the germline V gene are SGHAT and FQNNGV. CDR3 residues: CASSLATGGFSSYEQYF. CDR3 in DNA: TGTGCCAGCAGCTTAGCTACAGGGGGCTTTAGCTCCTACGAGCAGTACTTC.

The CDR3 DNA sequence: TGTGCCAGCCAAGCTGCGTACAGTAACACTGAAGCTTTCTTT. It encodes CASQAAYSNTEAFF. This sequence joins TRBV18 and TRBJ1-1; D is undetermined. V lost 8 bases and J 2 bases, leaving 15 bases between the germline ends. Germline loops: CDR1 KGHSH, CDR2 LQKENI. This CDR3 region has 14 residues.

The CDR3 here is CASSGTSGGIFQETQYF. Here the CDR3 DNA reads TGTGCCAGCAGTGGTACTAGCGGGGGGATTTTCCAAGAGACCCAGTACTTC. The chain uses TRBV5-4 and TRBJ2-5; 12 nucleotides align to TRBD2. Losses at the gene ends were 5 bases for V and 1 base for J; bases not matched to a gene: 9. Germline-derived CDR1 and CDR2 are SGHNT and YYREEE (reference sequence). CDR3 length: 17 amino acids.

This clone has just one count. The chain employs TRBV7-8 and TRBJ2-5; tentatively, D is TRBD2 (7 bases). The CDR3 runs 14 residues. Trimming left V 1 base short and J 2 bases short, with 8 bases between. Per the germline V gene, CDR1 is SGHVS and CDR2 is FQNEAQ. This CDR3 is CASSLEGGQETQYF. The CDR3 nucleotides are TGTGCCAGCAGCTTAGAGGGGGGGCAAGAGACCCAGTACTTC.

The rearrangement joins TRBV4-3 to TRBJ2-5, with D perhaps matching TRBD1 (6 bases). The CDR3 sequence is 15 residues long. CDR1 LGHNA and CDR2 YSLEER come from the germline V gene. The germline V and J ends were trimmed by 5 bases and 5 bases, with 18 bases remaining between them. DNA of the CDR3: TGCGCCAGCAGCTGGGCGACCGGGCAGGGGGAGACCCAGTACTTC. It translates to CASSWATGQGETQYF.

This chain uses TRBV6-1 with TRBJ1-3, with 8 positions matching TRBD1. V was pared by 1 base and J by 8 bases, with 4 bases of the junction left unmatched. There are 14 residues in the CDR3. Germline lookup yields CDR1 MNHNS and CDR2 SASEGT. CDR3: CASSEDRGGYTIYF. The CDR3 DNA reads TGTGCCAGCAGTGAAGACAGGGGGGGGTACACCATATATTTT.

The chain recombines TRBV5-4 with TRBJ2-5; TRBD2 matches 10 bases. V trimming: 0 bases; J trimming: 1 base; junction bases outside the gene matches: 3. The CDR3 extends over 16 amino acids. Germline V gene lookup returns CDR1 SGHNT and CDR2 YYREEE (reference sequence). DNA of the CDR3: TGTGCCAGCAGCTTGGAATTAGCGGGGGGCCAAGAGACCCAGTACTTC. As protein: CASSLELAGGQETQYF.

The chain joins TRBV6-5 to TRBJ1-1, with D unclear. The germline V gene has CDR1 MNHEY and CDR2 SVGAGI. Deletions cut 6 bases from V and 0 bases from J, with 14 bases between. This CDR3 comprises 15 residues. The CDR3 region has the DNA TGTGCCAGCAGGACCGGCGGGTTTTTGAACACTGAAGCTTTCTTT. Translation: CASRTGGFLNTEAFF.

The CDR3 reads CARSTHGNEQFF. The CDR3, as DNA: TGTGCCAGGTCGACTCATGGCAATGAGCAGTTCTTC. This chain links TRBV6-5 with TRBJ2-1; no firm D call. The CDR3 covers 12 residues. Germline V gives CDR1 MNHEY, CDR2 SVGAGI. Trimming pared 9 bases from V and 6 bases from J, leaving 12 bases between.

J is TRBJ2-3 and V is TRBV28, with 9 positions matching TRBD2. This CDR3 has 16 residues. V lost 3 bases, J lost 4 bases, and 8 bases stayed unmatched. The germline CDR1 and CDR2 sequences are MDHEN and SYDVKM. The CDR3 reads CASSLGLAGRADTQYF. CDR3 bases: TGTGCCAGCAGTTTGGGGCTAGCGGGGAGGGCAGATACGCAGTATTTT.

This clone occurred a few times. The rearrangement links TRBV4-2 to TRBJ2-7, with 7 bases matching TRBD1. The V gene end was trimmed by 4 bases and the J gene end by 3 bases; junction bases not matched to a gene: 9. This CDR3 spans 15 amino acids. Germline CDR1 LGHNA, CDR2 YNFKEQ. CDR3 nucleotide sequence: TGTGCCAGCAGCCCGAGCTTGGGACAGCACTACGAGCAGTACTTC. This gives the protein CASSPSLGQHYEQYF.

Worth noting for this clone: This same CDR3 is encoded by further DNA sequences in the sample. The chain employs TRBV6-5 and TRBJ2-7; 8 bases map to TRBD1. This CDR3 spans 12 amino acids. The V gene end was trimmed by 9 bases and the J gene end by 5 bases; junction bases not matched to a gene: 6. Germline V gene lookup returns CDR1 MNHEY and CDR2 SVGAGI. CDR3 region: CASRQGFDEQYF. Here the CDR3 DNA reads TGTGCCAGTCGACAGGGGTTCGACGAGCAGTACTTC.

CDR3 DNA: TGTGCCAGCAGCCGAGCGACAGGGGAGTATGGCTACACCTTC. Its protein is CASSRATGEYGYTF. The gene calls are TRBV7-2 and TRBJ1-2; 8 bases agree with TRBD1. The length of the CDR3 is 14 residues. The germline V gene has CDR1 SGHTA and CDR2 FQGNSA. The V segment lost 5 bases and the J segment 5 bases; nucleotides outside the gene matches: 7.

This clone has only a few counts. The rearrangement uses TRBV5-5 and TRBJ1-3, with D possibly TRBD1 on 6 matching bases. V lost 0 bases, J lost 2 bases, and 12 bases lay in between. The germline V gene encodes CDR1 SGHKS and CDR2 YYEKEE (reference sequence). This CDR3 is 16 amino acids long. The CDR3 protein is CASSLDRVRAGNTIYF. The CDR3 nucleotides read TGTGCCAGCAGCTTGGACAGGGTTAGGGCTGGAAACACCATATATTTT.

As for this clone: Other DNA sequences in the sample encode the same CDR3. The CDR3: CASSLRGRGTDTQYF. The CDR3 region has the DNA TGCGCCAGCAGCCTAAGGGGGCGCGGGACAGATACGCAGTATTTT. This chain joins TRBV5-1 and TRBJ2-3, with TRBD1 matching 7 bases. Germline V lookup: CDR1 SGHRS, CDR2 YFSETQ. V was clipped by 4 bases and J by 3 bases; unmatched bases: 8. The CDR3 is 15 residues long.

This chain links TRBV5-6 with TRBJ1-1, with 8 bases identical to TRBD1. The V gene's germline CDR1 is SGHDT and CDR2 YYEEEE. V lost 5 bases and J lost 1; bases outside the gene matches: 13. The CDR3 contains 17 residues. DNA for the CDR3: TGTGCCAGCAGTAAAGGACAGGGTATAATCGCGAACACTGAAGCTTTCTTT. Amino acids: CASSKGQGIIANTEAFF.

A single count supports this clone. V gene TRBV9 combines with J gene TRBJ1-1, with a possible D match to TRBD1 (5 bases). Trimming shortened V by 3 bases and J by 0 bases, and 9 bases separated the two germline ends. The CDR3 consists of 14 residues. Germline lookup yields CDR1 SGDLS and CDR2 YYNGEE. CDR3 sequence (DNA): TGTGCCAGCAGCGCTGACAGCCTGAACACTGAAGCTTTCTTT. Encoded protein: CASSADSLNTEAFF.

The rearrangement links TRBV11-2 to TRBJ1-2; 8 bases fit TRBD1. The CDR3 contains 15 residues. Trimming removed 5 bases from V and 3 bases from J; junction bases left unmatched: 8. Germline values: CDR1 SGHAT, CDR2 FQNNGV. CDR3 DNA sequence: TGTGCCAGCAGCCCCCCCAGGGGGCCGGACTATGGCTACACCTTC. Translated: CASSPPRGPDYGYTF.

The chain carries TRBV5-1 and TRBJ2-1; TRBD2 matches 8 bases. The CDR3 has 15 amino acids. Germline V gene sequence: CDR1 SGHRS, CDR2 YFSETQ. With 2 bases clipped from V and 2 bases from J, the junction kept 3 bases outside the gene matches. The CDR3 DNA is TGCGCCAGCAGCTTCACGGGGGGGGCCTACAATGAGCAGTTCTTC. Its translation: CASSFTGGAYNEQFF.

This chain links TRBV29-1 with TRBJ2-7; 8 bases match TRBD2. Per germline, CDR1 SQVTM and CDR2 ANQGSEA. Losses at the gene ends were 2 bases for V and 6 bases for J; bases not matched to a gene: 9. CDR3 length equals 14 residues. CDR3 DNA: TGCAGCGTTGAATCAACGGGGGGGGTAGGCGAGCAGTACTTC. This translates into CSVESTGGVGEQYF.

This clone was detected once. The genes are TRBV7-3 and TRBJ2-3; no firm D call. With 6 bases removed from V and 1 base from J, the gap between germline ends came to 11 bases. CDR3 length: 14 amino acids. Germline V lookup: CDR1 SGHTA, CDR2 FQGTGA. The CDR3 here is CASSPTAGTDTQYF. For the CDR3, the DNA is TGTGCCAGCAGTCCAACCGCGGGCACAGATACGCAGTATTTT.

CDR3 loop: CASSHHPTNYGYTF. The DNA for the CDR3 is TGTGCCAGCAGCCACCACCCTACTAACTATGGCTACACCTTC. The chain links TRBV6-6 to TRBJ1-2; D not resolved. This CDR3 is 14 amino acids long. Trimming shortened V by 6 bases and J by 0 bases, and 11 bases separated the two germline ends. Per the germline V gene, CDR1 is MNHNY and CDR2 is SVGAGI (reference sequence).

The CDR3 nucleotides are TGTGCCAGCTCACCACGGGCCAGCGGGGGGGCAGATACGCAGTATTTT. It specifies CASSPRASGGADTQYF. The chain combines TRBV18 with TRBJ2-3; TRBD2 matches at 10 bases. The V gene end was trimmed by 1 base and the J gene end by 4 bases; junction bases not matched to a gene: 5. Germline V CDR1 and CDR2: KGHSH, LQKENI. CDR3 length: 16 amino acids.

This rearrangement joins TRBV9 to TRBJ2-7, with D possibly TRBD1 on 5 matching bases. V was shortened by 0 bases and J by 1 base, with 11 bases between the two germline ends. CDR1 is SGDLS and CDR2 is YYNGEE in the germline V gene. The CDR3 is made up of 15 amino acids. The CDR3 sequence is CASSVGQGISYEQYF. The CDR3 bases are TGTGCCAGCAGCGTAGGGCAGGGTATATCCTACGAGCAGTACTTC. The whole variable domain, filled in from reference TRBV9 and TRBJ2-7, reads DSGVTQTPKHLITATGQRVTLRCSPRSGDLSVYWYQQSLDQGLQFLIQYYNGEERAKGNILERFSAQQFPDLHSELNLSSLELGDSALYFCASSVGQGISYEQYFGPGTRLTVT.